The rows below give T cell receptor beta chains drawn from one sample of a study of cytomegalovirus exposure and HLA in healthy donors. The table came from immunoSEQ multiplex PCR; TCRdb's copy has only in-frame clones and leaves some out. The sample table includes 68,000 or so clones. Sequencing was done on a sample of PBMCs. Receptors originate from a female donor in good health and CMV-seropositive. CDR3s include the opening cysteine and the closing phenylalanine or tryptophan. D genes are given only for firm matches.

j_call: TRBJ2-3; d_call: TRBD1; v_call: TRBV5-6; cdr3_aa: CASSLANFGGQGADTQYF; cdr3_nt: TGTGCCAGCAGCTTGGCCAATTTCGGGGGACAGGGGGCAGACACGCAGTATTTT
j_call: TRBJ1-4; d_call: .; v_call: TRBV7-9; cdr3_aa: CASSLGQQNEKLFF; cdr3_nt: TGTGCCAGCAGCTTAGGACAGCAGAATGAAAAACTGTTTTTT
j_call: TRBJ2-7; d_call: .; v_call: TRBV30; cdr3_aa: CAWSTRDEQYF; cdr3_nt: TGTGCCTGGAGTACCCGGGACGAGCAGTACTTC
j_call: TRBJ1-1; d_call: TRBD1; v_call: TRBV5-1; cdr3_aa: CASSWDRANTEAFF; cdr3_nt: TGCGCCAGCAGCTGGGACAGGGCCAACACTGAAGCTTTCTTT
j_call: TRBJ2-3; d_call: TRBD2; v_call: TRBV7-2; cdr3_aa: CASSLQAGGGTDTQYF; cdr3_nt: TGTGCCAGCAGCCTCCAAGCGGGGGGAGGCACAGATACGCAGTATTTT
j_call: TRBJ2-1; d_call: TRBD2; v_call: TRBV20-1; cdr3_aa: CSAAGLAGQFF; cdr3_nt: TGCAGTGCTGCCGGACTAGCCGGGCAGTTCTTC
j_call: TRBJ1-6; d_call: .; v_call: TRBV19; cdr3_aa: CASSPLGGSYNSPLHF; cdr3_nt: TGTGCCAGTTCCCCCCTCGGGGGTTCCTATAATTCACCCCTCCACTTT
j_call: TRBJ2-5; d_call: TRBD1; v_call: TRBV6-1; cdr3_aa: CASRGMSTGKETQYF; cdr3_nt: TGTGCCAGCAGGGGGATGTCGACAGGGAAAGAGACCCAGTACTTC
j_call: TRBJ2-7; d_call: TRBD2; v_call: TRBV5-4; cdr3_aa: CASSGSLTSGTYGQYF; cdr3_nt: TGTGCCAGCAGTGGGTCGCTGACTAGCGGAACCTACGGGCAGTACTTC
j_call: TRBJ1-1; d_call: .; v_call: TRBV29-1; cdr3_aa: CSVFQAEAFF; cdr3_nt: TGCAGCGTATTTCAGGCTGAAGCTTTCTTT
j_call: TRBJ2-7; d_call: TRBD1; v_call: TRBV4-1; cdr3_aa: CASSFPGQGSYEQYF; cdr3_nt: TGCGCCAGCAGCTTTCCGGGACAGGGATCCTACGAGCAGTACTTC
j_call: TRBJ2-7; d_call: TRBD1; v_call: TRBV30; cdr3_aa: CAWSEGQGAEYF; cdr3_nt: TGTGCCTGGAGTGAGGGTCAGGGGGCTGAGTACTTC
j_call: TRBJ2-2; d_call: TRBD1; v_call: TRBV9; cdr3_aa: CASSTGTGGAAGELFF; cdr3_nt: TGTGCCAGCAGCACTGGGACAGGGGGCGCGGCGGGGGAGCTGTTTTTT
j_call: TRBJ1-4; d_call: TRBD1; v_call: TRBV7-9; cdr3_aa: CASSSPGQTFGEYEKLFF; cdr3_nt: TGTGCCAGCAGCTCTCCGGGACAGACATTCGGAGAGTATGAAAAACTGTTTTTT
j_call: TRBJ2-5; d_call: TRBD2; v_call: TRBV5-1; cdr3_aa: CASSPRLAGGKETQYF; cdr3_nt: TGCGCCAGCAGCCCTAGACTAGCGGGGGGGAAAGAGACCCAGTACTTC
j_call: TRBJ1-6; d_call: .; v_call: TRBV30; cdr3_aa: CAAGRSNNSPLHF; cdr3_nt: TGTGCAGCGGGGAGGTCTAATAATTCACCCCTCCACTTT
j_call: TRBJ2-5; d_call: TRBD2; v_call: TRBV7-2; cdr3_aa: CASSSGTRETQYF; cdr3_nt: TGTGCCAGCAGCTCTGGGACTAGGGAGACCCAGTACTTC
j_call: TRBJ1-1; d_call: .; v_call: TRBV27; cdr3_aa: CASSARGFEAFF; cdr3_nt: TGTGCCAGCAGTGCCCGGGGGTTTGAAGCTTTCTTT
j_call: TRBJ1-6; d_call: TRBD1; v_call: TRBV6-6; cdr3_aa: CASSYPPGGDSPLHF; cdr3_nt: TGTGCCAGCAGTTACCCCCCAGGGGGTGATTCACCCCTCCACTTT
j_call: TRBJ2-3; d_call: .; v_call: TRBV4-3; cdr3_aa: CASSQGPTSTDTQYF; cdr3_nt: TGCGCCAGCAGCCAAGGCCCCACTAGCACAGATACGCAGTATTTT
j_call: TRBJ1-5; d_call: .; v_call: TRBV19; cdr3_aa: CASSPRSRPRNQPQHF; cdr3_nt: TGTGCCAGTAGCCCTAGAAGCCGGCCGAGGAATCAGCCCCAGCATTTT
j_call: TRBJ1-1; d_call: .; v_call: TRBV29-1; cdr3_aa: CSVVVNTEAFF; cdr3_nt: TGCAGCGTTGTAGTGAACACTGAAGCTTTCTTT
j_call: TRBJ2-7; d_call: .; v_call: TRBV5-4; cdr3_aa: CASRSSWGGEQYF; cdr3_nt: TGTGCCAGCAGGTCAAGTTGGGGCGGCGAGCAGTACTTC
j_call: TRBJ1-2; d_call: .; v_call: TRBV27; cdr3_aa: CASSTGGRPGGYGYTF; cdr3_nt: TGTGCCAGCTCTACCGGAGGGCGGCCGGGGGGGTATGGCTACACCTTC
j_call: TRBJ2-7; d_call: .; v_call: TRBV30; cdr3_aa: CAWRRSGEQYF; cdr3_nt: TGTGCCTGGAGGAGGTCCGGGGAGCAGTACTTC
j_call: TRBJ2-7; d_call: .; v_call: TRBV18; cdr3_aa: CASSPIRDNYEQYF; cdr3_nt: TGTGCCAGCTCACCAATCAGAGATAACTACGAGCAGTACTTC
j_call: TRBJ2-3; d_call: .; v_call: TRBV29-1; cdr3_aa: CSAEEHTDTQYF; cdr3_nt: TGCAGCGCGGAGGAGCACACAGATACGCAGTATTTT